The sequence of this T cell receptor (beta chain) was determined in a study of CD8 T cells in ankylosing spondylitis. Study-level points and caveats: A motif of 7 to 9 highly homologous TCR beta variants was seen as apparently characteristic of ankylosing spondylitis blood.

Making use of molecular barcodes, quantitative 5'-RACE generated TCR beta libraries. TCRdb reanalysed the 5' RACE reads using MiXCR and keeps one entry per CDR3 protein. The sample lists hundreds of thousands of distinct CDR3 sequences, about 11% occurring once. The CDR3 consists of 13 residues. The V gene's germline CDR1 is DFQATT and CDR2 SNEGSKA (reference sequence). V was clipped by 0 bases and J by 1 base, with 6 bases between them. This clonotype has ten or more counts. Its matching antigen is unknown. Sample: blood, either unsorted or a sorted T cell fraction (not recorded which). The chain couples TRBV20-1 to TRBJ1-1; possibly TRBD1 for D (5 bases). The origin of this receptor is a male donor with ankylosing spondylitis. The CDR3 region has the DNA TGCAGTGCTAGAGATGGGGGGAACACTGAAGCTTTCTTT. This encodes CSARDGGNTEAFF.